The 8 T cell receptor beta chains reported below all come from one sample, sequenced in a study of T cells in women clearing cervical HPV infection. The repertoire was sequenced with immunoSEQ multiplex PCR; TCRdb's copy has only in-frame clones and lacks some. The listing contains 10,000 to 15,000 clones. Sample: blood buffy coat. Source of these receptors: a woman between 18 and 69 years old with a cervical HPV16 infection that either progressed to CIN3+ or cleared (not recorded which).

About this clone: Sequencing ends 3 residues short of the CDR3 end; the germline J gene provides the rest. The gene calls are TRBV7-9 and TRBJ1-3; D call uncertain. Germline-derived CDR1 and CDR2 are SEHNR and FQNEAQ (reference sequence). V lost 5 bases, J lost 2 bases, and 10 bases lay in between. There are 14 residues in the CDR3. CDR3: CASSPTGAGNTIYF. The covered CDR3 bases are TGTGCCAGCAGCCCGACCGGGGCTGGAAACACC.

Note on this clone: The read ends 3 residues early relative to the CDR3; the germline J gene fills the gap. V gene TRBV5-1 combines with J gene TRBJ2-5; TRBD1 matches at 10 bases. Germline CDR1 is SGHRS and CDR2 is YFSETQ. V gave up 2 bases and J gave up 5 bases; unmatched junction bases: 6. The CDR3 runs 15 residues. Incomplete CDR3 DNA: TGCGCCAGCAGCTTTTGGACAGGGGGTAAGGAGACC. Protein product: CASSFWTGGKET. The entire CDR3 reads CASSFWTGGKETQYF. The whole variable domain, remainder taken from reference TRBV5-1 and TRBJ2-5, is KAGVTQTPRYLIKTRGQQVTLSCSPISGHRSVSWYQQTPGQGLQFLFEYFSETQRNKGNFPGRFSGRQFSNSRSEMNVSTLELGDSALYLCASSFWTGGKETQYFGPGTRLLVL.

Turning to this clone: The read stops 3 residues short of the end of the CDR3; the missing end is completed from the germline J gene. The rearrangement uses TRBV7-2 and TRBJ2-3; D unresolved. Germline-derived CDR1 and CDR2 are SGHTA and FQGNSA. This CDR3 is built from 13 residues. The CDR3: CASSVLGQETQYF. The DNA read from the CDR3 is TGTGCCAGCAGCGTCCTTGGCCAAGAGACG.

Regarding this clone: The read gets to within 3 residues of the CDR3 end, and the germline J gene fills in the rest. This chain links TRBV6-2 or TRBV6-3 with TRBJ2-1, with 9 bases fitting TRBD2. Germline V gene data show CDR1 as MNHEY and CDR2 as SVGEGT. J was trimmed by 4 bases and V by 6 bases; bases with no gene match: 7. The CDR3 runs 15 residues. CDR3 loop: CASRPAGGHYNEQFF. The sequenced CDR3 bases are TGTGCCAGCAGGCCGGCGGGGGGGCATTACAATGAG.

A remark on this clone: The read falls 3 residues short of the CDR3 end, and the missing part is taken from the germline J gene. The chain has TRBV4-1 and TRBJ2-7; 7 positions match TRBD1. Per germline, CDR1 MGHRA and CDR2 YSYEKL. V was clipped by 2 bases and J by 1 base; unmatched bases: 2. The CDR3 has 14 amino acids. CDR3 DNA, as far as it was read: TGCGCCAGCAGCCAAAGGGACAGTTCCTACGAG. Encoded protein: CASSQRDSSYE. The complete CDR3 protein is CASSQRDSSYEQYF.

Comments on this clone: The DNA ends 3 residues before the CDR3 does, and the rest of the CDR3 is filled in from the germline J gene. The chain joins TRBV2 to TRBJ2-2, with 9 bases that match TRBD2. The ends lost 5 bases at V and 2 bases at J; junction bases unmatched: 3. Germline V lookup: CDR1 SNHLY, CDR2 FYNNEI. This CDR3 comprises 15 residues. CDR3 DNA, as far as it was read: TGTGCCAGCAGTCAGACTAGCGGTAACACCGGGGAG. Residues: CASSQTSGNTGE. The entire CDR3 protein is CASSQTSGNTGELFF.

In regard to this clone: From the germline J gene comes the end of the CDR3, since the read stops 3 residues before it. The chain links TRBV10-3 to TRBJ1-2, with D perhaps TRBD1 (5 bases). The CDR3 runs to 13 residues. Per germline, CDR1 ENHRY and CDR2 SYGVKD. CDR3 sequence: CAIKEAGSEGYTF. CDR3 bases read: TGTGCCATCAAGGAGGCAGGGTCGGAAGGC.

Regarding this clone: Coverage ceases 3 residues before the CDR3 finishes, and the germline J gene fills in the end. The V and J genes are TRBV10-1 and TRBJ2-1, with TRBD2 matching over 12 bases. Germline V gene sequence: CDR1 WNHNN, CDR2 SYGVQD (reference sequence). V trimming: 4 bases; J trimming: 8 bases; junction bases outside the gene matches: 6. The CDR3 consists of 15 residues. The sequenced part of the CDR3 DNA is TGCGCCAGCAGTGCGTCGACTAGCGGGGGCCATGAG. It yields the protein CASSASTSGGHE. The full CDR3 is CASSASTSGGHEQFF.